This T cell receptor beta chain is from a study of T-cell reconstitution after alpha-beta-depleted transplantation in children. This clonotype has ten or more counts. Unique molecular identifiers tagged the TCRbeta library. TCRdb called the PCR reads again in MiXCR, with one record for every CDR3 protein. This table has 100,000 to 130,000 distinct CDR3 sequences, approximately 6% appearing once. V was clipped by 0 bases and J by 7 bases; unmatched bases: 9. In germline, CDR1 is SQVTM, CDR2 ANQGSEA. This CDR3 contains 14 residues. The sequencing here drew on PBMCs, mostly from graft donor cells, taken 360 days after TCRalphabeta/CD19-depleted stem cell transplant. V usage is TRBV29-1 and J usage is TRBJ2-7; 7 nucleotides agree with TRBD1. The receptor comes from a male patient aged 2 to 10 who had a stem cell transplant for acute lymphoblastic leukemia, so the T cells may come from the graft donor. The CDR3 loop reads CSVEEVQGYREQYF. The CDR3 DNA is TGCAGCGTTGAAGAAGTACAGGGGTATCGGGAGCAGTACTTC.